One sample yielded the 15 T cell receptor beta chains listed below, sequenced in a study of T-cell memory formation after mild COVID-19. Using its own MiXCR run on the 5' RACE reads, TCRdb lists one record per CDR3 protein. The sample consists of some 410,000 distinct CDR3 sequences, more than 20% of them appearing once. The specimen was PBMCs or a T cell subset sorted from them (not recorded which). The receptors were sampled from an adult woman who had mild COVID-19 (a few samples of this study predate the infection). Cell type and time point are not known.

The chain employs TRBV11-2 and TRBJ2-3; D not certain. The CDR3 is 18 residues long. The germline gives CDR1 SGHAT, CDR2 FQNNGV. Trimming pared 1 base from V and 0 bases from J, leaving 17 bases between. The CDR3 DNA sequence: TGTGCCAGCAGCTTAGTGTTGGTGGCTACCGCCAGCACAGATACGCAGTATTTT. It specifies CASSLVLVATASTDTQYF.

The V gene is TRBV5-1, the J gene TRBJ2-5; TRBD1 aligns across 8 bases. Trimming cost V 0 bases and J 2 bases; bases outside gene matches: 3. The CDR3 runs to 15 residues. Germline V gene data show CDR1 as SGHRS and CDR2 as YFSETQ. DNA of the CDR3: TGCGCCAGCAGCTTGGGGACAGGGACACAAGAGACCCAGTACTTC. It codes for CASSLGTGTQETQYF. The whole variable domain, remainder taken from reference TRBV5-1 and TRBJ2-5, is KAGVTQTPRYLIKTRGQQVTLSCSPISGHRSVSWYQQTPGQGLQFLFEYFSETQRNKGNFPGRFSGRQFSNSRSEMNVSTLELGDSALYLCASSLGTGTQETQYFGPGTRLLVL.

This clonotype was picked up a small number of times. The chain is built from TRBV12-3 or TRBV12-4 and TRBJ2-3; tentatively, D is TRBD2 (6 bases). This CDR3 has 14 residues. Trimming stripped 1 base from V and 6 bases from J, with 11 bases between. The CDR3 sequence: CASSLGGMEDTQYF. CDR3 nucleotide sequence: TGTGCCAGCAGTTTAGGCGGGATGGAGGATACGCAGTATTTT.

This rearrangement joins TRBV9 to TRBJ2-7; 10 bases align to TRBD2. Germline assignment: CDR1 SGDLS and CDR2 YYNGEE. With V trimmed by 0 bases and J by 2 bases, 5 bases remained unmatched. CDR3 length equals 16 residues. The CDR3 sequence: CASSVDTSGATYEQYF. The DNA of the CDR3 is TGTGCCAGCAGCGTAGATACTAGCGGGGCCACCTACGAGCAGTACTTC.

The chain recombines TRBV12-3 or TRBV12-4 with TRBJ2-7; D possibly corresponds to TRBD1 (5 bases). Trimming removed 3 bases from V and 7 bases from J, with 7 bases in between. The CDR3 contains 11 residues. The CDR3 coding sequence is TGTGCCAGCAGTTTCCGACAGGAGCAGTACTTC. It yields the protein CASSFRQEQYF.

The V gene is TRBV20-1, the J gene TRBJ2-3, with D possibly being TRBD1 or TRBD2 (5 bases each). This CDR3 is built from 15 residues. V was clipped by 6 bases and J by 3 bases, with 19 bases between them. The germline gives CDR1 DFQATT, CDR2 SNEGSKA (reference sequence). CDR3 amino acids: CSARPSGHGTDTQYF. The CDR3 region has the DNA TGCAGTGCCAGACCCAGCGGACATGGGACAGATACGCAGTATTTT.

The chain employs TRBV20-1 and TRBJ2-1; TRBD2 matches 10 bases. This CDR3 has 15 amino acids. CDR1 and CDR2 from the germline V gene are DFQATT and SNEGSKA (reference sequence). The V gene end was trimmed by 6 bases and the J gene end by 8 bases; junction bases not matched to a gene: 13. In DNA, the CDR3 is TGCAGTGCGCCAGAGCAGCGGGGGGGCCTGGATGAGCAGTTCTTC. Its protein is CSAPEQRGGLDEQFF.

The rearrangement joins TRBV5-1 to TRBJ1-1, with D tentatively TRBD1 (6 bases). This CDR3 contains 13 residues. In germline, CDR1 is SGHRS, CDR2 YFSETQ. V was cut by 5 bases and J by 2 bases, with 10 bases left in between. The CDR3 bases are TGCGCCAGCAGTTCGGACAGCAACACTGAAGCTTTCTTT. The encoded protein is CASSSDSNTEAFF.

V gene TRBV9 combines with J gene TRBJ2-1, with D uncertain. Trimming removed 3 bases from V and 0 bases from J, with 13 bases in between. CDR3 length: 16 amino acids. The germline CDR1 and CDR2 sequences are SGDLS and YYNGEE. CDR3 DNA: TGTGCCAGCAGCGAAAACCCAACTGGCTCCTACAATGAGCAGTTCTTC. Its protein product is CASSENPTGSYNEQFF.

This clonotype was recorded a few times. J is TRBJ2-5 and V is TRBV20-1; a possible D gene is TRBD1 (6 bases). The CDR3 sequence is 14 residues long. V was clipped by 1 base and J by 1 base, with 10 bases between them. Germline loops: CDR1 DFQATT, CDR2 SNEGSKA (reference sequence). The CDR3 region is CSARGEQGQETQYF. In DNA form, the CDR3 reads TGCAGTGCTAGAGGTGAACAGGGCCAAGAGACCCAGTACTTC.

With regard to this clonotype: This may arise from a read error, as a much more abundant clone is one base away. The chain has TRBV5-5 and TRBJ2-5; TRBD1 matches at 7 bases. CDR3 length: 14 amino acids. Germline V gene data show CDR1 as SGHKS and CDR2 as YYEKEE (reference sequence). This CDR3 reads CTSSLGRGRETQYF. As DNA, the CDR3 is TGTACCAGCAGTCTCGGTAGGGGGCGGGAGACCCAGTACTTC. The variable domain in full, completed from reference TRBV5-5 and TRBJ2-5, reads DAGVTQSPTHLIKTRGQQVTLRCSPISGHKSVSWYQQVLGQGPQFIFQYYEKEERGRGNFPDRFSARQFPNYSSELNVNALLLGDSALYLCTSSLGRGRETQYFGPGTRLLVL.

The gene calls are TRBV4-3 and TRBJ2-7, with 8 bases fitting TRBD1. CDR1 and CDR2 from the germline V gene are LGHNA and YSLEER. The CDR3 sequence is 12 residues long. V gave up 3 bases and J gave up 6 bases; unmatched junction bases: 1. In nucleotides, the CDR3 is TGCGCCAGCAGCCAGACAGGGGCCGAGCAGTACTTC. Encoded protein: CASSQTGAEQYF.

The CDR3 loop reads CASSSSRSSYNEQFF. CDR3 DNA: TGTGCCAGTAGTTCGTCGCGATCCTCCTACAATGAGCAGTTCTTC. This chain uses TRBV19 with TRBJ2-1; D is unresolved. V lost 5 bases, J lost 0 bases, and 11 bases lay in between. Germline CDR1 is LNHDA and CDR2 is SQIVND (reference sequence). CDR3 size: 15 residues.

The V gene is TRBV18, the J gene TRBJ2-7; D remains ambiguous. CDR3 length: 14 residues. V was cut by 5 bases and J by 4 bases, with 15 bases left in between. Germline V gene data show CDR1 as KGHSH and CDR2 as LQKENI. The DNA for the CDR3 is TGTGCCAGCTCAGGCTCTCCCGGTATTTACGAGCAGTACTTC. The encoded protein is CASSGSPGIYEQYF.

The chain joins TRBV2 to TRBJ2-2; TRBD2 matches 16 bases. J was trimmed by 5 bases and V by 7 bases; bases with no gene match: 4. The germline CDR1 and CDR2 sequences are SNHLY and FYNNEI. This CDR3 is built from 16 residues. CDR3 sequence: CASTGLAGGRTGELFF. The CDR3 bases are TGTGCCAGCACGGGACTAGCGGGGGGGCGTACCGGGGAGCTGTTTTTT.